A selection of T cell receptor beta chains follows, all from one sample in a study of shared clonotypes between healthy human individuals. TCRdb's copy holds only in-frame clones and misses some; the assay was immunoSEQ multiplex PCR. The repertoire holds about 360,000 clones, with 70% to 75% as singletons. The sequenced sample consisted of memory CD4+ T cells sorted from blood. The receptors originated from a young man in good health. CDR3s include the opening cysteine and the closing phenylalanine or tryptophan. D genes are given only for firm matches. Size values are once, few and many counts, or a class for expanded clones, and some rows have none.

size: .
V: TRBV5-6
J: TRBJ2-7
D: .
CDR3: CASSRGARGFSYEQYF
DNA: TGTGCCAGCAGCCGGGGGGCCAGGGGTTTCTCCTACGAGCAGTACTTT

size: .
V: TRBV4-2
J: TRBJ1-5
D: TRBD1
CDR3: CASSQDKQGGVYQPQHF
DNA: TGTGCCAGCAGCCAAGACAAACAGGGGGGAGTGTATCAGCCCCAGCATTTT

size: .
V: TRBV7-9
J: TRBJ2-7
D: .
CDR3: CASSPPGEAYEQYF
DNA: TGTGCCAGCAGCCCCCCCGGGGAGGCGTACGAGCAGTACTTC

size: .
V: TRBV18
J: TRBJ1-3
D: .
CDR3: CASSPPTGGGNTIYF
DNA: TGTGCCAGCTCACCCCCGACAGGAGGGGGAAACACCATATATTTT

size: .
V: TRBV6-6
J: TRBJ2-7
D: TRBD2
CDR3: CASSPLAGAGEQYF
DNA: TGTGCCAGCAGTCCCCTAGCGGGAGCAGGCGAGCAGTACTTC

size: .
V: TRBV2
J: TRBJ2-5
D: TRBD2
CDR3: CASISGRGETQYF
DNA: TGTGCCAGCATTAGCGGGAGAGGAGAGACCCAGTACTTC

size: few
V: TRBV6-6
J: TRBJ1-1
D: .
CDR3: CASSYLRTMNTEAFF
DNA: TGTGCCAGCAGTTACCTGCGGACAATGAACACTGAAGCTTTCTTT

size: .
V: TRBV5-1
J: TRBJ2-3
D: .
CDR3: CASAPVGSTDTQYF
DNA: TGCGCCAGCGCCCCGGTAGGTAGCACAGATACGCAGTATTTT

size: .
V: TRBV30
J: TRBJ2-3
D: .
CDR3: CAWSVRRPGDTQYF
DNA: TGTGCCTGGAGTGTACGGCGCCCCGGAGATACGCAGTATTTT

size: .
V: TRBV14
J: TRBJ2-3
D: .
CDR3: CASSQGSWVGGDTQYF
DNA: TGTGCCAGCAGCCAAGGTTCCTGGGTTGGGGGCGATACGCAGTATTTT

size: once
V: TRBV5-6
J: TRBJ2-1
D: .
CDR3: CASSHVTGNNEQFF
DNA: TGTGCCAGCAGCCATGTGACTGGAAACAATGAGCAGTTCTTC

size: .
V: TRBV19
J: TRBJ2-7
D: TRBD2
CDR3: CATSGGSYEQYF
DNA: TGTGCCACTAGCGGGGGCTCCTACGAGCAGTACTTC

size: many
V: TRBV10-2
J: TRBJ2-3
D: .
CDR3: CASSPLAKGTDTQYF
DNA: TGCGCCAGCAGCCCCCTAGCGAAGGGGACAGATACGCAGTATTTT

size: .
V: TRBV23-1
J: TRBJ1-1
D: TRBD1
CDR3: CASSQAINGTVPMNTEAFF
DNA: TGCGCCAGCAGTCAAGCCATAAACGGGACAGTTCCTATGAACACTGAAGCTTTCTTT

size: .
V: TRBV18
J: TRBJ2-5
D: .
CDR3: CASSPMETQYF
DNA: TGTGCCAGCTCACCAATGGAGACCCAGTACTTC

size: .
V: TRBV18
J: TRBJ2-2
D: TRBD2
CDR3: CASSPQAGGSTGELFF
DNA: TGTGCCAGCTCACCACAAGCGGGGGGCAGCACCGGGGAGCTGTTTTTT

size: .
V: TRBV5-4
J: TRBJ2-7
D: .
CDR3: CASSLYGASSYEQYF
DNA: TGTGCCAGCAGCTTATACGGGGCCAGCTCCTACGAGCAGTACTTC

size: many
V: TRBV27
J: TRBJ1-2
D: TRBD1
CDR3: CASAGTAHNYGYTF
DNA: TGTGCCAGCGCAGGGACAGCTCATAACTATGGCTACACCTTC

size: .
V: TRBV30
J: TRBJ2-2
D: .
CDR3: CAWSPEEAGELFF
DNA: TGTGCCTGGAGTCCGGAAGAGGCCGGGGAGCTGTTTTTT

size: few
V: TRBV15
J: TRBJ2-5
D: .
CDR3: CATGRLGETQYF
DNA: TGTGCCACCGGGCGGCTCGGAGAGACCCAGTACTTC

size: .
V: TRBV10-3
J: TRBJ2-5
D: TRBD2
CDR3: CAISPGLGSLSQETQYF
DNA: TGTGCCATCAGTCCAGGACTAGGTTCCTTGTCTCAAGAGACCCAGTACTTC

size: .
V: TRBV15
J: TRBJ1-5
D: .
CDR3: CATRWEGSEQPQHF
DNA: TGTGCCACCAGGTGGGAGGGGTCCGAGCAGCCCCAGCATTTT